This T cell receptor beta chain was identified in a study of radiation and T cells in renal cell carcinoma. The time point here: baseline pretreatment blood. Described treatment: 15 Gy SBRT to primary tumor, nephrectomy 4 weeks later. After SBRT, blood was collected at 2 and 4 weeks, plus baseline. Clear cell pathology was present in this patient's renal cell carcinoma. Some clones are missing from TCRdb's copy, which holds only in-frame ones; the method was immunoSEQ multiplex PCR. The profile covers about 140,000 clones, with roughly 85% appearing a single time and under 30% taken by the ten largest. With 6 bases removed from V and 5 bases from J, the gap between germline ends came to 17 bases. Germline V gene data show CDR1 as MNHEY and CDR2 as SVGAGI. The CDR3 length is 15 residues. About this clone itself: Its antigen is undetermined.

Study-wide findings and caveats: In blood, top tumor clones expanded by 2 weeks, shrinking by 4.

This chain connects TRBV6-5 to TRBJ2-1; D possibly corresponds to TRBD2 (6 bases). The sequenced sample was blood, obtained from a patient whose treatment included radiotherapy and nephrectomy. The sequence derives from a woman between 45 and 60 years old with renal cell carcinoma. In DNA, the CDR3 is TGTGCCAGCAGGCCCCAGGGAGGTATCCACAATGAGCAGTTCTTC. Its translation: CASRPQGGIHNEQFF.